Below, 29 T cell receptor beta chains from the same sample are listed, as sequenced in a study of Tregs in tolerant kidney transplant recipients (dated by TCRdb to between 2018 and 2021). The library was prepared using the immunoSEQ multiplex PCR assay. TCRdb provides this immuneACCESS table in a form limited to in-frame rearrangements. Some clones are lacking; in checked studies, under half of them reflect an unresolved V gene, and why the rest are absent is not known. For this sample there are 120,000 or so clones; about 90% appear just once. Approximately 0.6% of the sample goes to the ten largest clones. Sequenced sample: CD4+ T cells from blood. The receptors here all came from a human donor in good health.

The J gene is TRBJ1-1, the V gene TRBV29-1; perhaps TRBD1 as D (5 bases). Germline CDR1 and CDR2: SQVTM and ANQGSEA. V lost 0 bases, J lost 3 bases, and 14 bases lay in between. The length of the CDR3 is 15 residues. The CDR3 spells CSVEDRHRPYTEAFF. Written as DNA, the CDR3 is TGCAGCGTTGAAGATCGTCACAGGCCGTACACTGAAGCTTTCTTT.

The V and J genes are TRBV10-1 and TRBJ2-1; 12 bases agree with TRBD1. The CDR3 contains 17 residues. Looked up from germline, CDR1 is WNHNN and CDR2 is SYGVQD (reference sequence). J gave up 6 bases and V 7 bases, and 13 bases lay outside the gene matches. The CDR3, as DNA: TGCGCCAGCACAAGGGACAGGGGGCGCGGTGGTACCAATGAGCAGTTCTTC. It specifies CASTRDRGRGGTNEQFF.

This chain uses TRBV5-4 with TRBJ1-6; no firm D call. The ends were cut back, 4 bases at V and 6 bases at J, with 11 bases in the middle. The CDR3 extends over 14 amino acids. CDR1 and CDR2 (germline): SGHNT, YYREEE (reference sequence). The CDR3 reads CASSPDILNSPLHF. CDR3 nucleotides: TGTGCCAGCAGCCCAGACATCCTTAATTCACCCCTCCACTTT.

This clone occurred once. This rearrangement joins TRBV7-6 to TRBJ1-5, with D possibly TRBD1 on 5 matching bases. The germline V gene encodes CDR1 SGHVS and CDR2 FNYEAQ. The CDR3 extends over 14 amino acids. Trimming cost V 1 base and J 3 bases, with 7 bases left between them. CDR3 protein: CASSLGGNNQPQHF. Written as DNA, the CDR3 is TGTGCCAGCAGCTTAGGGGGGAACAATCAGCCCCAGCATTTT.

The chain couples TRBV5-1 to TRBJ2-3, with TRBD2 matching over 8 bases. Germline CDR1 is SGHRS and CDR2 is YFSETQ. The ends lost 1 base at V and 3 bases at J; junction bases unmatched: 7. The CDR3 spans 16 residues. The CDR3, as DNA: TGCGCCAGCAGCTTGACGGGGGGGAGTGTGACAGATACGCAGTATTTT. Translating it yields CASSLTGGSVTDTQYF. Using reference TRBV5-1 and TRBJ2-3 for the parts outside the CDR3, the full variable domain is KAGVTQTPRYLIKTRGQQVTLSCSPISGHRSVSWYQQTPGQGLQFLFEYFSETQRNKGNFPGRFSGRQFSNSRSEMNVSTLELGDSALYLCASSLTGGSVTDTQYFGPGTRLTVL.

CDR3 sequence (DNA): TGCGCCAGCAGCTTCGGGACAGGGGGGGCGAAGGAGCAGTACTTC. This gives the protein CASSFGTGGAKEQYF. The rearrangement links TRBV5-1 to TRBJ2-7, with 11 bases matching TRBD1. The V gene end was trimmed by 2 bases and the J gene end by 7 bases; junction bases not matched to a gene: 8. The CDR3 totals 15 residues. CDR1 and CDR2 from the germline V gene are SGHRS and YFSETQ.

The genes are TRBV5-4 and TRBJ2-1; tentatively, D is TRBD1 or TRBD2 (5 bases each). Trimming stripped 3 bases from V and 6 bases from J, with 13 bases between. Germline V lookup: CDR1 SGHNT, CDR2 YYREEE (reference sequence). The CDR3 extends over 14 amino acids. CDR3 protein: CASSSRVGANEQFF. The CDR3 coding sequence is TGTGCCAGCAGCTCGAGGGTAGGGGCCAATGAGCAGTTCTTC. The complete variable domain, with remaining parts taken from reference TRBV5-4 and TRBJ2-1, reads ETGVTQSPTHLIKTRGQQVTLRCSSQSGHNTVSWYQQALGQGPQFIFQYYREEENGRGNFPPRFSGLQFPNYSSELNVNALELDDSALYLCASSSRVGANEQFFGPGTRLTVL.

This chain connects TRBV18 to TRBJ2-3; TRBD2 matches 7 bases. The V and J ends lost 1 base and 0 bases, in that order; junction bases with no gene match: 4. Germline lookup yields CDR1 KGHSH and CDR2 LQKENI. The CDR3 sequence is 16 residues long. The DNA of the CDR3 is TGTGCCAGCTCACCACAACTAGCGTATAGCACAGATACGCAGTATTTT. It translates to CASSPQLAYSTDTQYF. Combining the CDR3 with reference TRBV18 and TRBJ2-3 gives the whole variable domain NAGVMQNPRHLVRRRGQEARLRCSPMKGHSHVYWYRQLPEEGLKFMVYLQKENIIDESGMPKERFSAEFPKEGPSILRIQQVVRGDSAAYFCASSPQLAYSTDTQYFGPGTRLTVL.

The chain uses TRBV27 and TRBJ2-5; 12 bases fit TRBD2. The CDR3 runs 18 residues. CDR1 is MNHEY, CDR2 SMNVEV, per germline (reference sequence). Trimming at V came to 5 bases and at J to 4 bases, leaving 14 bases not matched to a gene. This CDR3 is CASSPRFTLAGGSETQYF. In DNA form, the CDR3 reads TGTGCCAGCAGTCCCCGATTTACGCTAGCGGGAGGGTCAGAGACCCAGTACTTC.

The CDR3 coding sequence is TGCGCCAGCAGCTTGGCCGGGTTTGCACAAAGGGGCTACGAGCAGTACTTC. It translates to CASSLAGFAQRGYEQYF. V usage is TRBV5-1 and J usage is TRBJ2-7, with D perhaps matching TRBD1 (5 bases). Germline values: CDR1 SGHRS, CDR2 YFSETQ. V was trimmed by 0 bases and J by 3 bases, leaving 19 bases between them. The CDR3 spans 17 residues.

The CDR3 nucleotides read TGTGCCAGCAAAAGGGGTGGAGCGGGAGGGCCCCTGTACTTC. Residues: CASKRGGAGGPLYF. The chain recombines TRBV28 with TRBJ2-7, with TRBD2 matching 10 bases. Trimming cost V 7 bases and J 12 bases; bases outside gene matches: 15. CDR3 length: 14 residues. Germline V gene data show CDR1 as MDHEN and CDR2 as SYDVKM.

The rearrangement uses TRBV5-1 and TRBJ1-3; 7 nucleotides agree with TRBD1. CDR1 is SGHRS and CDR2 is YFSETQ in the germline V gene. V was pared by 4 bases and J by 0 bases, with 1 base of the junction left unmatched. This CDR3 spans 14 amino acids. The CDR3 region has the DNA TGCGCCAGCAGCGGGGACAGCTCTGGAAACACCATATATTTT. Encoded protein: CASSGDSSGNTIYF.

V and J are TRBV6-5 and TRBJ2-5, with 8 bases lining up with TRBD2. The DNA end is a closer match to TRBJ2-7, so the J assignment may be wrong. Germline V gene lookup returns CDR1 MNHEY and CDR2 SVGAGI. CDR3 length: 15 amino acids. CDR3 sequence (DNA): TGTGCCAGCAGACTCACTAGCGGTAGCTCCTACGAGCAGTACTTC. It codes for CASRLTSGSSYEQYF.

V usage is TRBV5-1 and J usage is TRBJ2-7; either TRBD1 or TRBD2 may supply D (5 bases each). The germline V gene has CDR1 SGHRS and CDR2 YFSETQ. This CDR3 has 15 amino acids. Deletions cut 0 bases from V and 2 bases from J, with 12 bases between. The CDR3 DNA sequence: TGCGCCAGCAGCTTGGGACAAACGGGGCCCTACGAGCAGTACTTC. It yields the protein CASSLGQTGPYEQYF.

The genes are TRBV10-3 and TRBJ2-7; 8 bases align to TRBD2. Looked up from germline, CDR1 is ENHRY and CDR2 is SYGVKD. V shed 2 bases, J shed 3 bases, and the junction held 3 bases outside the gene matches. This CDR3 has 14 amino acids. The CDR3 DNA is TGTGCCATCAGTGAGAAGCGGGAGAGCTACGAGCAGTACTTC. Encoded protein: CAISEKRESYEQYF.

The CDR3 sequence is CASSLRSQNTEAFF. The CDR3 nucleotides read TGCGCCAGCAGCTTGAGGTCACAGAACACTGAAGCTTTCTTT. The chain carries TRBV5-1 and TRBJ1-1; D is ambiguous. This CDR3 has 14 residues. Germline CDR1 reads SGHRS; CDR2 reads YFSETQ. V was pared by 1 base and J by 1 base, with 8 bases between.

The chain carries TRBV7-8 and TRBJ1-3; D uncertain. There are 13 residues in the CDR3. Germline V CDR1 and CDR2: SGHVS, FQNEAQ. Trimming cost V 1 base and J 6 bases, with 7 bases left between them. The CDR3 bases are TGTGCCAGCAGCTTAGGGCCCGTAAACACCATATATTTT. Its protein product is CASSLGPVNTIYF.

The rearrangement uses TRBV7-3 and TRBJ2-5; 7 bases are a match to TRBD1. Germline-derived CDR1 and CDR2 are SGHTA and FQGTGA. The V and J ends lost 0 bases and 3 bases, in that order; junction bases with no gene match: 4. The CDR3 totals 15 residues. Written as DNA, the CDR3 is TGTGCCAGCAGCTTAACCAGGGACAGCAAAGAGACCCAGTACTTC. It is translated as CASSLTRDSKETQYF.

This clone was recorded only once. The rearrangement joins TRBV7-2 to TRBJ1-1; no clear D gene. The length of the CDR3 is 15 residues. Germline V gene sequence: CDR1 SGHTA, CDR2 FQGNSA. V was shortened by 1 base and J by 3 bases, with 12 bases between the two germline ends. This CDR3 is CASSLVGPGDTEAFF. CDR3 coding DNA: TGTGCCAGCAGCTTAGTAGGCCCCGGGGACACTGAAGCTTTCTTT. Based on the CDR3 plus reference TRBV7-2 and TRBJ1-1, the full variable domain is GAGVSQSPSNKVTEKGKDVELRCDPISGHTALYWYRQSLGQGLEFLIYFQGNSAPDKSGLPSDRFSAERTGGSVSTLTIQRTQQEDSAVYLCASSLVGPGDTEAFFGQGTRLTVV.

This clone was detected only once. The chain couples TRBV30 to TRBJ2-4; TRBD2 matches at 13 bases. V was clipped by 4 bases and J by 1 base; unmatched bases: 16. The CDR3 length is 20 residues. Germline V gene data show CDR1 as GTSNPN and CDR2 as SVGIG (reference sequence). CDR3 DNA: TGTGCCTGGACCGGGGTAAACAGGACTAGCGGGGGAAGGGCCAAAAACATTCAGTACTTC. It translates to CAWTGVNRTSGGRAKNIQYF.

This sequence joins TRBV9 and TRBJ1-5; possible D gene TRBD1, 5 bases. V was shortened by 0 bases and J by 12 bases, with 13 bases between the two germline ends. CDR1 is SGDLS and CDR2 is YYNGEE in the germline V gene. There are 13 residues in the CDR3. CDR3 sequence reads: CASSVASGAYQHF. The CDR3, as DNA: TGTGCCAGCAGCGTAGCTAGCGGGGCTTACCAGCATTTT.

The rearrangement uses TRBV5-1 and TRBJ2-7, with TRBD2 matching over 14 bases. Germline V lookup: CDR1 SGHRS, CDR2 YFSETQ. Trimming took 0 bases from V and 3 from J; bases not matched to a gene: 5. The CDR3 length is 17 residues. CDR3 in amino acids: CASSLAGTSGGRYEQYF. The CDR3 DNA is TGCGCCAGCAGCTTGGCGGGGACTAGCGGGGGACGCTACGAGCAGTACTTC.

A remark on this clone: Because it lacks the conserved phenylalanine or tryptophan at the end, this CDR3 is likely a read error. No DNA is shown, since the ends of the CDR3 on it are uncertain; the CDR3 is the one TCRdb lists. The chain combines TRBV5-6 with TRBJ2-7. Per the germline V gene, CDR1 is SGHDT and CDR2 is YYEEEE. A total of 13 residues make up the CDR3, ends included. The CDR3 here is CASSSAQGPLHWG.

This chain connects TRBV19 to TRBJ2-3, with 13 bases lining up with TRBD2. Trimming at V came to 4 bases and at J to 2 bases, leaving 3 bases not matched to a gene. The CDR3 has 16 residues. CDR1 is LNHDA and CDR2 is SQIVND in the germline V gene (reference sequence). CDR3 region: CASSTGLAGDTDTQYF. The CDR3 DNA reads TGTGCCAGTAGTACAGGACTAGCGGGAGACACAGATACGCAGTATTTT.

The chain joins TRBV25-1 to TRBJ1-4; D is ambiguous. Germline CDR1 and CDR2: MGHDK and SYGVNS. This CDR3 contains 13 residues. V lost 6 bases, J lost 8 bases, and 13 bases lay in between. The CDR3 sequence is CASSRGLGEKLFF. CDR3 DNA: TGTGCCAGCAGCAGAGGGCTGGGGGAAAAACTGTTTTTT.

This chain uses TRBV11-2 with TRBJ2-7; 9 bases are shared with TRBD1. The germline V gene encodes CDR1 SGHAT and CDR2 FQNNGV. The CDR3 is 18 amino acids. V lost 2 bases to trimming and J lost 0 bases; unmatched junction nucleotides: 11. The CDR3 region has the DNA TGTGCCAGCAGCTTAAGGACAGGGGCCTCAACCTTCTCCTACGAGCAGTACTTC. Its protein is CASSLRTGASTFSYEQYF.

The chain recombines TRBV30 with TRBJ2-3, with D perhaps matching TRBD1 (6 bases). V gave up 2 bases and J gave up 0 bases, with 15 bases separating them. CDR1 and CDR2 from the germline V gene are GTSNPN and SVGIG (reference sequence). CDR3 length: 16 residues. Here the CDR3 DNA reads TGTGCCTGGAGTTCCCACAGGGTAACTAGCACAGATACGCAGTATTTT. This sequence encodes CAWSSHRVTSTDTQYF.

The chain is built from TRBV19 and TRBJ1-3; possible D gene TRBD1, 5 bases. Germline lookup yields CDR1 LNHDA and CDR2 SQIVND (reference sequence). Trimming stripped 3 bases from V and 2 bases from J, with 20 bases between. This CDR3 spans 18 amino acids. The CDR3 sequence is CASSIRVGRDVPGNTIYF. For the CDR3, the DNA is TGTGCCAGTAGTATCAGGGTCGGCCGGGACGTACCTGGAAACACCATATATTTT. The full variable domain, in which reference TRBV19 and TRBJ1-3 provide the parts outside the CDR3, is DGGITQSPKYLFRKEGQNVTLSCEQNLNHDAMYWYRQDPGQGLRLIYYSQIVNDFQKGDIAEGYSVSREKKESFPLTVTSAQKNPTAFYLCASSIRVGRDVPGNTIYFGEGSWLTVV.

V is TRBV7-7 and J is TRBJ2-3; D is undetermined. The ends were cut back, 1 base at V and 4 bases at J, with 12 bases in the middle. CDR3 size: 15 residues. Germline CDR1 and CDR2: SSHAT and FNYEAQ (reference sequence). The CDR3 is CASSLGNTGADTQYF. The CDR3 coding sequence is TGTGCCAGCAGCTTAGGGAACACGGGCGCAGATACGCAGTATTTT.